The entry that follows covers one TCR beta chain sequence. The target antigen is unknown. The data originate from a study of CD8 T cells in Susac syndrome. Study-wide results and limits: The study admitted that it had a relatively small number of individuals in its TCR sequencing and HLA analysis.

An amount of RNA that ranged from 0.5 to 1 ug was reverse transcribed with random hexamers. The immunoSEQ assay covered 54 Vbeta and 13 Jbeta segments for CDR3. MiXCR, applied by TCRdb to the immunoSEQ multiplex PCR reads, yields one record per CDR3 protein. The sample comprises around 130,000 distinct CDR3 sequences, 90% to 95% of which are singletons, and approximately 0.24% rests with the top ten. Sequencing targeted TCR beta in T cells from blood (CD8+ and CD4+). Negative isolation yielded CD4+ and CD8+ T cells, and FACS enriched TEMRA cells. The CDR3 length is 13 residues. Germline V gene sequence: CDR1 LNHDA, CDR2 SQIVND (reference sequence). V dropped 5 bases and J dropped 3; count of bases not matched to a gene: 3.

Sequenced input: CD8+ T cells from PBMCs. The TCR comes from a human donor with multiple sclerosis. This sequence joins TRBV19 and TRBJ2-7; 8 positions agree with TRBD2. Written as DNA, the CDR3 is TGTGCCAGTAGTGTCGGGACTAGCTACGAGCAGTACTTC. Translation: CASSVGTSYEQYF.